Each of the 30 T cell receptor beta chains below was sequenced from the same sample in a study of sequential checkpoint blockade in melanoma. The table came from immunoSEQ multiplex PCR; TCRdb's copy has only in-frame clones and leaves some out. The repertoire includes under 25,000 clones, 70% to 80% of them detected once, and around 40% sits in the top ten. Specified treatment: randomized to nivolumab then ipilimumab (arm A) or the reverse (arm B). The starting material was CD8+ T cells sorted from blood (inferred from file names), obtained from a patient given nivolumab and ipilimumab in sequence. These receptors all come from a human donor with melanoma.

The V gene is TRBV6-5, the J gene TRBJ1-2, with D hard to call. V lost 6 bases, J lost 8 bases, and 13 bases lay in between. This CDR3 contains 12 residues. From germline, CDR1 is MNHEY and CDR2 SVGAGI. CDR3 in DNA: TGTGCCAGCAGGGCCGGGCGGGTCGGCTACACCTTC. Translating gives CASRAGRVGYTF.

The V gene is TRBV27, the J gene TRBJ1-4, with 7 bases identical to TRBD1. Germline loops: CDR1 MNHEY, CDR2 SMNVEV (reference sequence). V was clipped by 7 bases and J by 5 bases; unmatched bases: 10. The CDR3 spans 15 residues. The CDR3 protein is CASNQRDRQNEKLFF. The CDR3 bases are TGTGCCAGCAACCAACGGGACAGACAAAATGAAAAACTGTTTTTT. Based on the CDR3 plus reference TRBV27 and TRBJ1-4, the full variable domain is EAQVTQNPRYLITVTGKKLTVTCSQNMNHEYMSWYRQDPGLGLRQIYYSMNVEVTDKGDVPEGYKVSRKEKRNFPLILESPSPNQTSLYFCASNQRDRQNEKLFFGSGTQLSVL.

The rearrangement uses TRBV7-9 and TRBJ2-5, with TRBD2 matching over 8 bases. The DNA matches TRBJ2-7 better at its end, which makes the J call doubtful. The CDR3 is 15 amino acids. Germline V lookup: CDR1 SEHNR, CDR2 FQNEAQ (reference sequence). CDR3 amino acids: CASSPSGSSSYEQYF. Written as DNA, the CDR3 is TGTGCCAGCAGCCCTAGCGGGTCGAGCTCCTACGAGCAGTACTTC.

V usage is TRBV19 and J usage is TRBJ2-7; a possible D gene is TRBD1 (6 bases). CDR1 and CDR2 (germline): LNHDA, SQIVND (reference sequence). The CDR3 has 15 amino acids. Trimming took off 5 bases at V and 1 base at J, with 15 bases between the two ends. CDR3 sequence reads: CASSPASDSSYEQYF. The CDR3 DNA follows: TGTGCCAGTAGTCCAGCCTCGGACAGTTCCTACGAGCAGTACTTC.

CDR3 amino acids: CASSVDGIGWEQYF. In DNA, the CDR3 is TGTGCCAGCAGCGTAGACGGGATTGGGTGGGAGCAGTACTTC. V is TRBV9 and J is TRBJ2-7; D perhaps matches TRBD2 (5 bases). This CDR3 has 14 amino acids. The V gene's germline CDR1 is SGDLS and CDR2 YYNGEE. Trimming pared 0 bases from V and 7 bases from J, leaving 14 bases between.

Only one count was recorded for this clone. CDR3 sequence: CASTFSTRQGYGYTF. The DNA of the CDR3 is TGTGCCAGCACTTTCTCCACTCGACAGGGCTATGGCTACACCTTC. The V and J genes are TRBV7-8 and TRBJ1-2, with 7 bases lining up with TRBD1. CDR1 and CDR2 (germline): SGHVS, FQNEAQ. The CDR3 runs 15 residues. The V and J ends lost 7 bases and 4 bases, in that order; junction bases with no gene match: 12.

J is TRBJ1-2 and V is TRBV29-1, with D possibly TRBD1 on 5 matching bases. CDR3 length: 17 amino acids. Germline CDR1 SQVTM, CDR2 ANQGSEA. Trimming removed 3 bases from V and 1 base from J, with 21 bases in between. The CDR3 is CSVERQPSQEINYGYTF. CDR3 nucleotide sequence: TGCAGCGTTGAGAGACAGCCCAGCCAAGAAATTAACTATGGCTACACCTTC.

V usage is TRBV28 and J usage is TRBJ2-5, with TRBD2 matching over 8 bases. Near its end, the DNA agrees better with TRBJ2-7, so the J call may be wrong. The length of the CDR3 is 15 residues. From germline, CDR1 is MDHEN and CDR2 SYDVKM. The CDR3 sequence: CASSATGGLVDEQYF. CDR3 bases: TGTGCCAGCAGCGCAACGGGGGGGCTGGTCGACGAGCAGTACTTC.

The chain recombines TRBV14 with TRBJ1-2, with a weak D call TRBD1 (5 bases). V dropped 1 base and J dropped 2 bases, with 11 bases sitting between them. CDR3 length: 15 amino acids. CDR1 and CDR2 (germline): SGHDN, FVKESK. The CDR3 DNA reads TGTGCCAGCAGCCAAGGCAGGGCCCCAAACTATGGCTACACCTTC. Translation: CASSQGRAPNYGYTF.

The V gene is TRBV6-5, the J gene TRBJ2-7, with TRBD1 identical over 8 bases. V was pared by 3 bases and J by 0 bases, with 4 bases of the junction left unmatched. The CDR3 sequence is 15 residues long. The germline CDR1 and CDR2 sequences are MNHEY and SVGAGI. CDR3 in DNA: TGTGCCAGCAGTTATGGACAGGGCATCTCCTACGAGCAGTACTTC. This codes for CASSYGQGISYEQYF.

This clone has only a few counts. V is TRBV13 and J is TRBJ2-7; D possibly corresponds to TRBD2 (6 bases). V was pared by 4 bases and J by 7 bases, with 11 bases between. The germline V gene encodes CDR1 PRHDT and CDR2 FYEKMQ (reference sequence). The CDR3 contains 12 residues. The CDR3 loop is CASSSQAGEQYF. The CDR3 DNA reads TGTGCCAGCAGCTCACAGGCGGGAGAGCAGTACTTC.

The CDR3 here is CASSLGGGSQETQYF. The CDR3 DNA reads TGTGCCAGCAGTTTAGGGGGGGGAAGCCAAGAGACCCAGTACTTC. The rearrangement links TRBV27 to TRBJ2-5; 7 bases are a match to TRBD2. The germline V gene has CDR1 MNHEY and CDR2 SMNVEV (reference sequence). V shed 2 bases, J shed 1 base, and the junction held 4 bases outside the gene matches. The CDR3 is 15 amino acids.

The chain is built from TRBV28 and TRBJ2-7, with 9 bases fitting TRBD1. V gave up 6 bases and J gave up 0 bases; unmatched junction bases: 6. The CDR3 has 15 amino acids. From germline, CDR1 is MDHEN and CDR2 SYDVKM. The DNA for the CDR3 is TGTGCCAGCAGCCCGGACAGGGGACCCTCCTACGAGCAGTACTTC. It is translated as CASSPDRGPSYEQYF.

J is TRBJ1-1 and V is TRBV5-1, with D hard to call. V was trimmed by 3 bases and J by 4 bases, leaving 4 bases between them. The CDR3 has 11 residues. The germline V gene has CDR1 SGHRS and CDR2 YFSETQ. The CDR3 nucleotides read TGCGCCAGCAGCTCGTTCACTGAAGCTTTCTTT. It encodes CASSSFTEAFF.

J is TRBJ1-2 and V is TRBV12-1; the D segment call TRBD1 is taken from the table without a DNA check. TRBV12-1 is a pseudogene segment. The CDR3 sequence is 16 residues long. The CDR3 coding sequence is TGTGCCAGCAGCTCAAAAGGGACAGGGGTAGGGTATGGCTACACCTTC. Its translation is CASSSKGTGVGYGYTF.

CDR3 in amino acids: CASSWAGYGEGYTF. DNA for the CDR3: TGTGCCAGCAGTTGGGCGGGTTATGGGGAAGGCTACACCTTC. J is TRBJ1-2 and V is TRBV28, with D hard to call. This CDR3 has 14 residues. V lost 4 bases to trimming and J lost 8 bases, with 17 bases between them. Germline V gene data show CDR1 as MDHEN and CDR2 as SYDVKM.

The chain combines TRBV28 with TRBJ2-7; TRBD2 agrees at 12 bases. Germline assignment: CDR1 MDHEN and CDR2 SYDVKM. CDR3 size: 14 residues. J lost 5 bases, V lost 4 bases, and 3 bases had no gene match. The DNA for the CDR3 is TGTGCCAGCAGTTACGGACTAGCGGGGAACGAGCAGTACTTC. Protein product: CASSYGLAGNEQYF.

This clone was found once. The V gene is TRBV11-2, the J gene TRBJ2-7, with D possibly being TRBD2 (5 bases). V lost 3 bases to trimming and J lost 3 bases, with 6 bases between them. Germline CDR1 and CDR2: SGHAT and FQNNGV. This CDR3 has 12 residues. The CDR3 nucleotides are TGTGCCAGCAGCTTGGGAGACTACGAGCAGTACTTC. Protein product: CASSLGDYEQYF.

This clone appeared once. CDR3 DNA sequence: TGTGCCATCAGTGTCAGGGGAAACATTGTGGCTGAAGCTTTCTTT. It translates to CAISVRGNIVAEAFF. The rearrangement joins TRBV10-3 to TRBJ1-1, with TRBD1 as a possible D gene (6 bases). Trimming removed 4 bases at V and 6 bases at J, with 18 bases between. This CDR3 has 15 amino acids. Germline V lookup: CDR1 ENHRY, CDR2 SYGVKD.

The genes are TRBV7-9 and TRBJ1-2; 8 nucleotides agree with TRBD1. The germline V gene has CDR1 SEHNR and CDR2 FQNEAQ (reference sequence). V dropped 5 bases and J dropped 4; count of bases not matched to a gene: 9. CDR3 length: 15 amino acids. The CDR3 spells CASSPSRGPSYGYTF. In nucleotides, the CDR3 is TGTGCCAGCAGCCCTTCCAGGGGGCCGTCCTATGGCTACACCTTC.

The V and J genes are TRBV27 and TRBJ1-2; TRBD1 agrees at 12 bases. V gave up 0 bases and J gave up 3 bases; unmatched junction bases: 5. Germline assignment: CDR1 MNHEY and CDR2 SMNVEV (reference sequence). There are 17 residues in the CDR3. CDR3 bases: TGTGCCAGCAGTTTATCGCTGGGACAGGGGGCGCACTATGGCTACACCTTC. Translated, it gives CASSLSLGQGAHYGYTF.

The table lists this clone with a count of one. V is TRBV6-6 and J is TRBJ1-2; a weak D match, TRBD1 (5 bases). This CDR3 comprises 13 residues. Germline CDR1 and CDR2: MNHNY and SVGAGI (reference sequence). Trimming shortened V by 0 bases and J by 8 bases, and 10 bases separated the two germline ends. The CDR3 nucleotides are TGTGCCAGCAGTTACTCAGGGGCGGGGGGCTACACCTTC. This gives the protein CASSYSGAGGYTF.

The J gene is TRBJ2-7, the V gene TRBV6-5, with a tentative D call TRBD1 (5 bases). The CDR3 has 13 residues. Deletions cut 0 bases from V and 6 bases from J, with 9 bases between. In germline, CDR1 is MNHEY, CDR2 SVGAGI. The DNA for the CDR3 is TGTGCCAGCAGTTACTCCAGGGCCGGCGAGCAGTACTTC. Protein: CASSYSRAGEQYF.

As regards this clone: The identical CDR3 is also encoded by other nucleotide sequences in the sample. The chain carries TRBV7-9 and TRBJ1-1; D remains ambiguous. Trimming removed 5 bases from V and 1 base from J, with 11 bases in between. Looked up from germline, CDR1 is SEHNR and CDR2 is FQNEAQ (reference sequence). The CDR3 has 14 residues. CDR3 residues: CASSLLTENTEAFF. The DNA for the CDR3 is TGTGCCAGCAGCCTCCTAACAGAGAACACTGAAGCTTTCTTT.

J is TRBJ2-7 and V is TRBV10-2; D is unresolved. This CDR3 spans 11 amino acids. CDR1 is WSHSY and CDR2 is SAAADI in the germline V gene. V gave up 8 bases and J gave up 1 base, with 6 bases separating them. CDR3 in amino acids: CASGPSYEQYF. For the CDR3, the DNA is TGCGCCAGCGGGCCATCCTACGAGCAGTACTTC.

This rearrangement joins TRBV6-5 to TRBJ2-7; the match to TRBD1 covers 9 bases. The germline V gene encodes CDR1 MNHEY and CDR2 SVGAGI. The trim removed 3 bases at V and 5 bases at J, leaving 5 bases unmatched. The CDR3 loop spans 14 amino acids. CDR3 region: CASSYRDRVHEQYF. CDR3 DNA sequence: TGTGCCAGCAGTTATAGGGACAGGGTCCACGAGCAGTACTTC.

The count of this clone is one. The V gene is TRBV6-5, the J gene TRBJ1-5; no definite D call. Germline CDR1 reads MNHEY; CDR2 reads SVGAGI. With 4 bases removed from V and 0 bases from J, the gap between germline ends came to 7 bases. This CDR3 comprises 14 residues. The chain's CDR3 is CASSSEGSNQPQHF. CDR3 in DNA: TGTGCCAGCAGTTCGGAGGGTAGCAATCAGCCCCAGCATTTT.

The gene calls are TRBV14 and TRBJ2-7, with D perhaps TRBD2 (5 bases). Germline assignment: CDR1 SGHDN and CDR2 FVKESK. V gave up 4 bases and J gave up 3 bases, with 13 bases separating them. This CDR3 is 14 amino acids long. The CDR3 sequence is CASSPRELDYEQYF. For the CDR3, the DNA is TGTGCCAGCAGCCCCCGGGAACTAGACTACGAGCAGTACTTC.

This clone was observed a handful of times. This chain uses TRBV4-2 with TRBJ1-2; possible D gene TRBD1, 6 bases. The CDR3 spans 13 residues. With 4 bases removed from V and 4 bases from J, the gap between germline ends came to 10 bases. Germline assignment: CDR1 LGHNA and CDR2 YNFKEQ. The CDR3 here is CASSRQEAYGYTF. The CDR3 DNA reads TGTGCCAGCAGCCGACAGGAGGCCTATGGCTACACCTTC.

The chain's CDR3 is CASSGRDGKAYEQYF. The CDR3, as DNA: TGTGCCAGCAGCGGACGGGATGGGAAAGCCTACGAGCAGTACTTC. This chain links TRBV7-9 with TRBJ2-7, with a weak D call TRBD2 (5 bases). The CDR3 contains 15 residues. V dropped 5 bases and J dropped 2 bases, with 16 bases sitting between them. Germline lookup yields CDR1 SEHNR and CDR2 FQNEAQ (reference sequence).